Reported below is one T cell receptor beta chain. Per the authors' pipeline: Reference gene primer amplification in the assay estimated nucleated cell counts. Using immunoSEQ multiplex PCR, the repertoire was profiled, and TCRdb retains in-frame clones only, with some absent. V, J and clone size derive from that table, while D and trimming were established from the DNA sequence. The data show under 200,000 clones, 70% to 90% seen once. This sample is part of a study of blood T cell repertoires in COVID-19. Overall study context: The United States, Italy and Spain provided the acute and convalescent COVID-19 samples. Nucleic acid was either cDNA or gDNA, and it came from T cells, B-cell-depleted T cells, or PBMCs.

Trimming at V came to 6 bases and at J to 1 base, leaving 5 bases not matched to a gene. Germline values: CDR1 SEHNR, CDR2 FQNEAQ (reference sequence). The CDR3 totals 15 residues. The chain carries TRBV7-9 and TRBJ2-5, with 10 bases fitting TRBD2. Sequencing was carried out using peripheral blood. The clonotype originates from a man between 18 and 35 years old with acute or convalescent COVID-19. The CDR3 DNA sequence: TGTGCCAGCAGTTTTAGCGGGGGGCTCCAAGAGACCCAGTACTTC. Translation gives CASSFSGGLQETQYF.